The clone carrying this T cell receptor beta chain appeared many times. Its matching antigen is unknown. Study results and caveats: Tumor memory CD4+ T cell TCR gene usage was found to cluster with blood and lymph node memory CD4+ cells and with lymph node naive CD4+ cells. Tumor Tregs overlapped most with tumor, then blood, naive CD4+ cells.

The CDR3 has 15 residues. The V and J ends lost 6 bases and 4 bases respectively, with 18 bases between them. TRBV12-4/TRBJ1-2 clonotypes were amplified with adaptor-ligated barcode primers. TCRdb recomputed calls from the multiplex PCR reads with MiXCR, one row per CDR3 protein. The data contain several hundred distinct CDR3 sequences, about 5.5% of them seen just once; the ten biggest clones take up approximately 35%. The sorted Tregs were CD4+CD25+CD127-/low cells. The receptor was isolated from a female donor with breast cancer. The sequencing sample was made of tumor-infiltrating Tregs sorted from the breast tumor. This chain joins TRBV12-3 or TRBV12-4 and TRBJ1-2; no clear D. As DNA, the CDR3 is TGTGCCAGCAGCTCCACTGGGAGGCAGCCCTATGGCTACACCTTC. It translates to CASSSTGRQPYGYTF.